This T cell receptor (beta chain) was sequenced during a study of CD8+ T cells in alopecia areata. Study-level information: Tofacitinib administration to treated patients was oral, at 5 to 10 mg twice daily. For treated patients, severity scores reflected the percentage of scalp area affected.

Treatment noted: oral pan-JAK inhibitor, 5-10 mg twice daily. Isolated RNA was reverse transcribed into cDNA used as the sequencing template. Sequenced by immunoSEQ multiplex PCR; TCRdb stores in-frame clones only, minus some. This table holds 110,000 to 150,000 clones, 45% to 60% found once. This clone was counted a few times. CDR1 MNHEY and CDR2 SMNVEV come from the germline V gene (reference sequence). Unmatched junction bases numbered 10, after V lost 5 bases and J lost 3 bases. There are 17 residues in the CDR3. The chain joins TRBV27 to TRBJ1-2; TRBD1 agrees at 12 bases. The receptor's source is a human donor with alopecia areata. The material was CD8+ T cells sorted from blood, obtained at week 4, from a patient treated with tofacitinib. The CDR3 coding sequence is TGTGCCAGCAGTATTTCCGGGACAGGGGGCTCTCACTATGGCTACACCTTC. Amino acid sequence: CASSISGTGGSHYGYTF.